Sequencing of this T cell receptor (beta chain) was carried out in a study of blood T cells in healthy people across ages. A second PCR, run for roughly 7 to 12 cycles, used a sample-barcoded 5' primer plus a J-beta primer mix. MiXCR was run by TCRdb on the 5' RACE reads, yielding one entry per CDR3 protein. Here the sample spans roughly 930,000 distinct CDR3 sequences, about 48% being singletons. Germline CDR1 is LNHDA and CDR2 is SQIVND (reference sequence). The V and J ends lost 7 bases and 2 bases respectively, with 8 bases between them. This CDR3 contains 12 residues. This clonotype was seen a few times.

The receptor was derived from a young man in good health. This chain uses TRBV19 with TRBJ1-2, with D possibly TRBD1 on 5 matching bases. Sequenced input: blood. CDR3 nucleotides: TGTGCCAGTAAGAACAGGAACTATGGCTACACCTTC. It codes for CASKNRNYGYTF.